What follows are 5 T cell receptor beta chains derived from one specimen sequenced in a study of T cell responses to AZD1222 COVID-19 vaccine. Clones were sequenced by immunoSEQ multiplex PCR, and TCRdb holds only the in-frame ones, with some missing. The data hold approximately 75,000 clones, with around 90% observed a single time. This specimen consisted of peripheral blood, obtained 28 days after the second AZD1222 dose. The receptors derive from an adult who received the AZD1222 COVID-19 vaccine.

V and J are TRBV12-3 or TRBV12-4 and TRBJ1-2; D is uncertain. This CDR3 region has 12 residues. V lost 3 bases, J lost 2 bases, and 4 bases lay in between. The CDR3 sequence is CASSLGNYGYTF. In nucleotides, the CDR3 is TGTGCCAGCAGTTTGGGAAACTATGGCTACACCTTC.

The chain couples TRBV7-8 to TRBJ2-1, with 15 bases identical to TRBD2. This CDR3 has 15 residues. In germline, CDR1 is SGHVS, CDR2 FQNEAQ. V gave up 5 bases and J gave up 7 bases; unmatched junction bases: 3. CDR3 sequence reads: CASSAGLAGGNEQFF. The CDR3, as DNA: TGTGCCAGCAGCGCCGGACTAGCGGGGGGGAATGAGCAGTTCTTC.

This chain uses TRBV4-3 with TRBJ1-2; perhaps TRBD1 as D (6 bases). V was clipped by 1 base and J by 4 bases, with 16 bases between them. The CDR3 totals 16 residues. The germline CDR1 and CDR2 sequences are LGHNA and YSLEER. CDR3 in DNA: TGCGCCAGCAGCCAAGGGGGCGCCCAGGGGACCTATGGCTACACCTTC. Translation: CASSQGGAQGTYGYTF.

The chain recombines TRBV6-5 with TRBJ1-2; 9 bases map to TRBD1. Germline V gene data show CDR1 as MNHEY and CDR2 as SVGAGI. Trimming removed 5 bases from V and 2 bases from J; junction bases left unmatched: 6. This CDR3 has 15 residues. CDR3 residues: CASSRDRVSNYGYTF. Here the CDR3 DNA reads TGTGCCAGCAGTAGGGACAGGGTGTCCAACTATGGCTACACCTTC.

The genes are TRBV10-3 and TRBJ1-5, with D unresolved. Trimming cost V 4 bases and J 0 bases, with 4 bases left between them. The germline CDR1 and CDR2 sequences are ENHRY and SYGVKD. The CDR3 is made up of 13 amino acids. The CDR3 spells CAISVNSNQPQHF. The CDR3 nucleotides are TGTGCCATCAGTGTAAATAGCAATCAGCCCCAGCATTTT.